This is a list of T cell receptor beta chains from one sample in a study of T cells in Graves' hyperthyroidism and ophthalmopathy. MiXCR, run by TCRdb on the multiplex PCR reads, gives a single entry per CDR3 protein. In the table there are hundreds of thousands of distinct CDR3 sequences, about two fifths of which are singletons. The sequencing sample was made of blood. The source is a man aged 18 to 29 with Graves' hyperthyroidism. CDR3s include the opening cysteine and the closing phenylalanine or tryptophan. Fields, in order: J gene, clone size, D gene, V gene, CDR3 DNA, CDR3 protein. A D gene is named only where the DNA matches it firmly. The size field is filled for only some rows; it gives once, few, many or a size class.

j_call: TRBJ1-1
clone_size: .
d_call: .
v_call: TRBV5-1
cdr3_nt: TGCGCCAGCAGCCGGGGACGCATAGCGGACACTGAAGCTTTCTTT
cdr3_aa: CASSRGRIADTEAFF

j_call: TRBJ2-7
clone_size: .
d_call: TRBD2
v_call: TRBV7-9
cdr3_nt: TGTGCCAGCAGCTTAGAGGGACTAGCGAATGGAGAGCAGTACTTC
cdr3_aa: CASSLEGLANGEQYF

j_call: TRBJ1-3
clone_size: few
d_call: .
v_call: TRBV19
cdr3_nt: TGTGCCAGTAATCGGGAGTTGTCTGGAAACACCATATATTTT
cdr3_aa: CASNRELSGNTIYF

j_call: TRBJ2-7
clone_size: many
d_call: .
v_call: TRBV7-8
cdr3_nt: TGTGCCAGCAGCGTAACCTTCGACGCAGTTCTTTACGAGCAGTACTTC
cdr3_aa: CASSVTFDAVLYEQYF

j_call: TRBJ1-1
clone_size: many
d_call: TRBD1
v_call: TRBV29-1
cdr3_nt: TGCAGCACTGCAACAGGGGGAGGGAACACTGAAGCTTTCTTT
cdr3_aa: CSTATGGGNTEAFF

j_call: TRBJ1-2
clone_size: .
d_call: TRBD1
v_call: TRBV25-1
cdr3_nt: TGCGCCACCCTCCCTCCCCGGACAGGGGGCTTTGGCTACACCTTC
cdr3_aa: CATLPPRTGGFGYTF

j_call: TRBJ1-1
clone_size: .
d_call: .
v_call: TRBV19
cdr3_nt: TGTGCCTGGAGTTCAGGTATCACTGAAGCTTTCTTT
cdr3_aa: CAWSSGITEAFF

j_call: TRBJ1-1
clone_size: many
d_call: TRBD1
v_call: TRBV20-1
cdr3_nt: TGCAGTGCTCTTCCTGGGACAGGATCGAACACTGAAGCTTTCTTT
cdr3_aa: CSALPGTGSNTEAFF

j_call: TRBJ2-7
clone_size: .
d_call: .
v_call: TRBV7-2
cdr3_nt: TGTGCCAGCAGCTTAAGTAACCTTTACGAGCAGTACTTC
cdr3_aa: CASSLSNLYEQYF

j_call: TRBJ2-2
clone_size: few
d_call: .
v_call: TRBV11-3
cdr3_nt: TGTGCCAGCAGCTTGGAACTTGACAGACCGAACACCGGGGAGCTGTTTTTT
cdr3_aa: CASSLELDRPNTGELFF

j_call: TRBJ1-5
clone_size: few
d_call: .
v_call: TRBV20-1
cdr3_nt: TGCAGTGCTAGAGGTGGAGGGGTCTTCAATCAGCCCCAGCATTTT
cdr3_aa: CSARGGGVFNQPQHF

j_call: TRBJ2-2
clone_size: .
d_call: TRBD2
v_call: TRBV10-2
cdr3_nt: TGTGCCAGCAGCATCGGGACTAGCGGGTATCATTCAACCGGGGAGCTGTTTTTT
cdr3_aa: CASSIGTSGYHSTGELFF

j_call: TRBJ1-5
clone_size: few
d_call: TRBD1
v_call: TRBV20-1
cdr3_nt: TGCAGTGCTAGTGGGGGACAGGGTACGAGCAATCAGCCCCAGCATTTT
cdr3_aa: CSASGGQGTSNQPQHF

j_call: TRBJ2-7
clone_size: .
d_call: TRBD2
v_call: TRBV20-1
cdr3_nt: TGCAGTGCTAGGGCGAGCGGGACCTACGAGCAGTACTTC
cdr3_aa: CSARASGTYEQYF

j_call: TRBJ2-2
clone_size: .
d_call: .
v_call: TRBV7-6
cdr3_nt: TGTGCCAGCAACCCCTCCACGAGCACCGGGGAGCTGTTTTTT
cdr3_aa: CASNPSTSTGELFF

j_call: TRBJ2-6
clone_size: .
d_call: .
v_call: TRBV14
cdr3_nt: TGTGCCAGCAGCCCCATACACCCTGAGTCATCTCAATCGTACTCTGGGGCCAACGTCCTGACTTTC
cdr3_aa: CASSPIHPESSQSYSGANVLTF

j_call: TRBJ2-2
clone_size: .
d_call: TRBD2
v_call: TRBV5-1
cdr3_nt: TGCGCCAGCAGCCGGACTAGCGGGAGTATTGGCGGGGAGCTGTTTTTT
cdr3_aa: CASSRTSGSIGGELFF

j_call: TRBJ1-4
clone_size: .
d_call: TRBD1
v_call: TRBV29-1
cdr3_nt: TGCAGCGTCGCCGCAGGGGGACGGGAAAAACTGTTTTTT
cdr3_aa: CSVAAGGREKLFF

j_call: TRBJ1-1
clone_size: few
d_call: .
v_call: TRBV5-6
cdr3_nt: TGTGCCAGCAGCGCTGCGGAGACTACTTACCCGAACACTGAAGCTTTCTTT
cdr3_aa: CASSAAETTYPNTEAFF

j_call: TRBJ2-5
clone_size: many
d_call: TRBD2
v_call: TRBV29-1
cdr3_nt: TGCAGCGTTTTAAGGGAGGGAGAGACCCAGTACTTC
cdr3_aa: CSVLREGETQYF

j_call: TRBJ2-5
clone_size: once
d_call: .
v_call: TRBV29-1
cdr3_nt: TGCAGCCAAGGGGATAGGAAAGAGACCCAGTACTTC
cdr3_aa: CSQGDRKETQYF

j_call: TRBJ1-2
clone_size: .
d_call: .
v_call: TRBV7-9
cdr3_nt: TGTGCCAGCAGCTTGGAACGGTACTATGGCCACACCTTC
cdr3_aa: CASSLERYYGHTF

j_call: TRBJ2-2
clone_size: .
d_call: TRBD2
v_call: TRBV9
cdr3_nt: TGTGCCAGCAGCGGATCTAGCGGGGGGGCCACCGGGGAGCTGTTTTTT
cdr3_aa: CASSGSSGGATGELFF

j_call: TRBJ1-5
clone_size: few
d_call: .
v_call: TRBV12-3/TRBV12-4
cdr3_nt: TGTGCCAGCAGTTTAACCAATTGGGGCAATCAGCCCCAGCATTTT
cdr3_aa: CASSLTNWGNQPQHF

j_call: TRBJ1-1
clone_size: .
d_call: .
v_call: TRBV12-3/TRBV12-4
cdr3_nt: TGTGCCAGCAGTGTTTACGGTCGGGACACTGAAGCTTTCTTT
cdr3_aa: CASSVYGRDTEAFF

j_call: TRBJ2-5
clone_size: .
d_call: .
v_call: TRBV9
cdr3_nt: TGTGCCAGCTCACCCTTGGACTGGGGGGAGACCCAGTACTTC
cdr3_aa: CASSPLDWGETQYF

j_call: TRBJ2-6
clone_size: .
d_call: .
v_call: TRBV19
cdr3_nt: TGTGCCAGTAGGGCGGACAGCCTCAGACCTGGGGCCAACGTCCTGACTTTC
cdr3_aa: CASRADSLRPGANVLTF

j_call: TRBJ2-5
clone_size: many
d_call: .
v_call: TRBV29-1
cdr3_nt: TGCAGCACGAGGAAGTTTCGAGAGACCCAGTACTTC
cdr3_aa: CSTRKFRETQYF

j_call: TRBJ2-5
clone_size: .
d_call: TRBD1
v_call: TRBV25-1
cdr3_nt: TGTGCCAGCAGTTCCCCCGGGACAGGGTACCAAGAGACCCAGTACTTC
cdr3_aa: CASSSPGTGYQETQYF

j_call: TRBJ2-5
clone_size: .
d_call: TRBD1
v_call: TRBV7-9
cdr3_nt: TGTGCCAGCACCACATACAGGGGACGAGAGACCCAGTACTTC
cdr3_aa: CASTTYRGRETQYF

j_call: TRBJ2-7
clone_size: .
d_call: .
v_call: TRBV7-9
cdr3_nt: TGCGCCAGCAGCCAAGGGATTAGCTCCTACGAGCAGTACTTC
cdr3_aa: CASSQGISSYEQYF

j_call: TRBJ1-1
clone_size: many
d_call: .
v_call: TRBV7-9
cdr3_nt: TGTGCCAGCAGCTACCCCGGGGGTGGGGACACTGAAGCTTTCTTT
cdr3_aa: CASSYPGGGDTEAFF

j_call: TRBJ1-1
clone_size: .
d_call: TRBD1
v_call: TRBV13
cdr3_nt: TGTGCCAGCAGCTATTTACAGGGGCCGAACACTGAAGCTTTCTTT
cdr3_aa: CASSYLQGPNTEAFF

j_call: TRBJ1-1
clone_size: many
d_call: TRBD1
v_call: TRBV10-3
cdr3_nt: TGTGCCATCAGTGAGTCGAACGGCAGGGGGGCTTTCTTT
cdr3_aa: CAISESNGRGAFF